This T cell receptor (beta chain) was sequenced in a study of blood T cells in healthy people across ages. With a J-beta primer mix and a sample-barcoded 5' primer, a second PCR ran about 7 to 12 cycles. TCRdb re-called the 5' RACE reads with MiXCR, one entry per CDR3 protein. The top ten clones hold approximately 20% of a sample with approximately 820,000 distinct CDR3 sequences, 40% to 50% of them seen once. Germline CDR1 is DFQATT and CDR2 is SNEGSKA (reference sequence). V was pared by 4 bases and J by 5 bases, with 14 bases between. This CDR3 is 13 amino acids long. The source of this sequence is a man aged 55 to 70 in good health. The sequenced material came from blood. This sequence joins TRBV20-1 and TRBJ1-2; D remains ambiguous. CDR3 in amino acids: CSATVGSLYGYTF. The CDR3 region has the DNA TGCAGTGCTACCGTGGGGTCCCTTTATGGCTACACCTTC.